This TCR beta chain was identified during a study of T cell responses to AZD1222 COVID-19 vaccine. Study findings and constraints: Unmutated regions of variants are reportedly targeted by nearly half of spike-specific TCRs. AZD1222 recipients seropositive at baseline numbered only five to seven. Repertoires in all cases were sampled only once the peak T cell response had passed.

Germline CDR1 is SNHLY and CDR2 is FYNNEI. The V segment lost 7 bases and the J segment 0 bases; nucleotides outside the gene matches: 2. CDR3 length: 14 amino acids. As concerns this clone: Its target is unknown.

Generated by immunoSEQ multiplex PCR, the TCRdb table keeps only in-frame clones and is missing some. The sample has some 120,000 clones, 65% to 90% seen once; the top ten hold roughly a quarter. Pooled in the analysis were second doses at about 4 or about 12 weeks. This chain joins TRBV2 and TRBJ2-2; 7 bases fit TRBD2. The receptor was isolated from an adult who received the AZD1222 COVID-19 vaccine. The specimen comprised peripheral blood, sampled 28 days after the second AZD1222 dose. CDR3 coding DNA: TGTGCCAGCACCGGGGGGACGAACACCGGGGAGCTGTTTTTT. Its translation: CASTGGTNTGELFF.